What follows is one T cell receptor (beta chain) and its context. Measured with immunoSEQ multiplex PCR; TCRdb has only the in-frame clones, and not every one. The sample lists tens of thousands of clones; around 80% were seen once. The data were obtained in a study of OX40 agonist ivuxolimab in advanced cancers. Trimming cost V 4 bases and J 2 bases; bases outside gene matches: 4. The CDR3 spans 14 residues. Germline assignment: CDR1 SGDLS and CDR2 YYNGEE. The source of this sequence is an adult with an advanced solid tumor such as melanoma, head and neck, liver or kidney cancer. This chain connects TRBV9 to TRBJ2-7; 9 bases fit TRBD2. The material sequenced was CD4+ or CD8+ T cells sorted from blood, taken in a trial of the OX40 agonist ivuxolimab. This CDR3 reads CASSPAGGTYEQYF. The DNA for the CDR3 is TGTGCCAGCAGCCCGGCGGGAGGGACCTACGAGCAGTACTTC.